The 6 T cell receptor beta chains presented below share a single source sample, sequenced in a study of blood T cell repertoires in COVID-19. The data were produced by immunoSEQ multiplex PCR, yet TCRdb's version contains in-frame clones alone and is incomplete. The sample lists about 310,000 clones; over 75% were seen once. The sequenced material came from peripheral blood. These receptors all stem from a man in his fifties with active or convalescent COVID-19.

This clone was observed a single time. The same CDR3 arises from other DNA sequences in this sample as well. CDR3 loop: CATRQGTNYGYTF. CDR3 sequence (DNA): TGTGCCACACGGCAGGGAACTAACTATGGCTACACCTTC. The chain combines TRBV19 with TRBJ1-2; TRBD1 is a possible D gene (5 bases). Germline CDR1 and CDR2: LNHDA and SQIVND (reference sequence). Trimming cost V 10 bases and J 0 bases, with 12 bases left between them. The CDR3 runs 13 residues.

The rearrangement uses TRBV7-3 and TRBJ2-2; maybe TRBD2 (6 bases). This CDR3 spans 17 amino acids. Germline CDR1 and CDR2: SGHTA and FQGTGA. V dropped 0 bases and J dropped 0 bases, with 11 bases sitting between them. The CDR3 DNA follows: TGTGCCAGCAGCTTAACGCGCGGGACGGCGAACACCGGGGAGCTGTTTTTT. Its protein is CASSLTRGTANTGELFF.

The chain has TRBV28 and TRBJ1-1; possibly TRBD1 for D (6 bases). Germline V CDR1 and CDR2: MDHEN, SYDVKM. V was cut by 3 bases and J by 3 bases, with 14 bases left in between. The CDR3 runs to 15 residues. The CDR3, as DNA: TGTGCCAGCAGTTTGGGGGGGCGCAGGGACACTGAAGCTTTCTTT. Protein sequence: CASSLGGRRDTEAFF.

The chain combines TRBV18 with TRBJ2-1; weak D call: TRBD1 (6 bases). The CDR3 totals 15 residues. From germline, CDR1 is KGHSH and CDR2 LQKENI. Trimming cost V 1 base and J 7 bases, with 14 bases left between them. The CDR3 region has the DNA TGTGCCAGCTCACCACGGACAGTCCAAAGGAATGAGCAGTTCTTC. It translates to CASSPRTVQRNEQFF.

J is TRBJ2-3 and V is TRBV6-5, with D possibly being TRBD2 (5 bases). In germline, CDR1 is MNHEY, CDR2 SVGAGI. Trimming shortened V by 7 bases and J by 0 bases, and 11 bases separated the two germline ends. The CDR3 has 14 residues. CDR3 coding DNA: TGTGCCAGCACAAGTTTAGCGAGCACAGATACGCAGTATTTT. Translated: CASTSLASTDTQYF.

This chain joins TRBV19 and TRBJ1-4, with D maybe TRBD1 (5 bases). This CDR3 has 15 residues. V lost 3 bases and J 5 bases, leaving 13 bases between the germline ends. From germline, CDR1 is LNHDA and CDR2 SQIVND (reference sequence). Written as DNA, the CDR3 is TGTGCCAGTAGTATTGGTGGGGCGCGAAATGAAAAACTGTTTTTT. Amino acid sequence: CASSIGGARNEKLFF.